This T cell receptor beta chain derives from a study of blood T cell repertoires in COVID-19. The overall study: Sample material is recorded as cDNA or gDNA derived from T cells, B-cell-depleted T cells, or PBMCs.

Profiled with immunoSEQ multiplex PCR; TCRdb holds only in-frame clones, not every one. The sample yields about 43,000 clones, approximately 90% seen once. The CDR3 is 16 residues long. Germline assignment: CDR1 LNHDA and CDR2 SQIVND (reference sequence). Deletions cut 5 bases from V and 0 bases from J, with 15 bases between. This chain uses TRBV19 with TRBJ2-3; D is perhaps TRBD1 (6 bases). Material: peripheral blood. The TCR originated in a man aged 60 to 75 with active COVID-19. The CDR3 DNA follows: TGTGCCAGTAGTGAACAGGGCGAACCTAGCACAGATACGCAGTATTTT. This translates into CASSEQGEPSTDTQYF.